The TCR beta chain described here comes from a study of T cells and copy number aberrations in small-cell lung cancer. Donors were all either smokers or heavy second-hand smokers. Study results and limitations: Findings need validation given the study's small sample size. Compared with adjacent lung tissue, tumors had lower T-cell richness and clonality and non-significantly lower density.

TCRdb keeps only in-frame clones here, not all; method: immunoSEQ multiplex PCR. The data contain 450 to 600 clones, 80% to 90% of them seen just once; the ten biggest clones take up roughly 5.8%. This clone has a single count. Antigen specificity is unknown. The germline V and J ends were trimmed by 4 bases and 0 bases, with 10 bases remaining between them. The CDR3 is made up of 14 amino acids. The germline V gene encodes CDR1 SGDLS and CDR2 YYNGEE. The rearrangement links TRBV9 to TRBJ1-1; perhaps TRBD1 as D (5 bases). The TCR originated in a man between 60 and 75 years old with small cell lung cancer. Sequenced: normal tissue next to the tumor. The CDR3 nucleotides read TGTGCCAGCAGCCGGGGGAACATGAACACTGAAGCTTTCTTT. It encodes CASSRGNMNTEAFF.